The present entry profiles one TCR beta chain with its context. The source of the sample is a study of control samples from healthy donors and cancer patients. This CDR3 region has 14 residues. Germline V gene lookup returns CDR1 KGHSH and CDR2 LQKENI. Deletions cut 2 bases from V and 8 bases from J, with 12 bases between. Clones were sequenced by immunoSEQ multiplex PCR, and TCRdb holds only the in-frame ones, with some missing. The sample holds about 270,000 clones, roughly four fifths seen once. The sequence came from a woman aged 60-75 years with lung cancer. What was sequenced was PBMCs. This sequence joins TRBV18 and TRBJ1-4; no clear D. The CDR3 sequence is CASSPIGLDEKLFF. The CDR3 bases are TGTGCCAGCTCACCAATAGGGTTGGACGAAAAACTGTTTTTT.